The 5 T cell receptor beta chains reported below all come from one sample, sequenced in a study of post-analysis software for immune sequencing data. Findings of the study overall: The five TRBV segments detected at higher frequency in patients than in controls included TRBV5-6, TRBV5-1 and TRBV20-1.

cDNA libraries for TCR beta contained unique molecular identifiers. Via MiXCR, TCRdb re-called the PCR reads, giving one row per CDR3 protein. The data contain 750,000 to 950,000 distinct CDR3 sequences, 53% of them singletons. The antigens of these receptors remain unknown. Material: blood. The receptors were sampled from a girl aged 5-17 years with multiple sclerosis.

This sequence joins TRBV15 and TRBJ2-1; maybe TRBD2 (7 bases). Trimming pared 0 bases from V and 7 bases from J, leaving 19 bases between. The CDR3 totals 17 residues. The germline V gene has CDR1 LNHNV and CDR2 YYDKDF (reference sequence). CDR3 sequence: CATSREDGGRERNEQFF. The CDR3 DNA reads TGTGCCACCAGCAGAGAGGATGGGGGGCGGGAGAGGAATGAGCAGTTCTTC.

The chain recombines TRBV5-1 with TRBJ2-1, with a weak D call TRBD2 (5 bases). The CDR3 covers 14 residues. Trimming left V 4 bases short and J 11 bases short, with 19 bases between. The germline CDR1 and CDR2 sequences are SGHRS and YFSETQ. The CDR3 DNA reads as TGCGCCAGCAGCGGACGGTCTAGCCTTGTCAAGCAGTTCTTC. This translates into CASSGRSSLVKQFF.

V usage is TRBV5-1 and J usage is TRBJ2-1; D gene ambiguous. Germline V gene lookup returns CDR1 SGHRS and CDR2 YFSETQ. CDR3 length: 15 amino acids. Trimming pared 0 bases from V and 6 bases from J, leaving 13 bases between. Here the CDR3 DNA reads TGCGCCAGCAGCTTGGATCGGGCAGCCGGCAATGAGCAGTTCTTC. Translated: CASSLDRAAGNEQFF.

V and J are TRBV20-1 and TRBJ2-1; 8 bases match TRBD2. The CDR3 sequence is 16 residues long. The germline V gene encodes CDR1 DFQATT and CDR2 SNEGSKA (reference sequence). Losses at the gene ends were 1 base for V and 1 base for J; bases not matched to a gene: 6. The CDR3 DNA reads TGCAGTGCTAGAGCTCGTACTAGCGGATCCTACAATGAGCAGTTCTTC. It yields the protein CSARARTSGSYNEQFF.

The V call is TRBV12-3 or TRBV12-4, the J call TRBJ1-2, with 7 bases lining up with TRBD1. The junction had 6 bases not matched to a gene; V was cut back by 4 bases and J by 7 bases. The CDR3 totals 13 residues. The CDR3 nucleotides read TGTGCCAGCAGTTACAGGGGTCAGGCTGGCTACACCTTC. Amino acids: CASSYRGQAGYTF.